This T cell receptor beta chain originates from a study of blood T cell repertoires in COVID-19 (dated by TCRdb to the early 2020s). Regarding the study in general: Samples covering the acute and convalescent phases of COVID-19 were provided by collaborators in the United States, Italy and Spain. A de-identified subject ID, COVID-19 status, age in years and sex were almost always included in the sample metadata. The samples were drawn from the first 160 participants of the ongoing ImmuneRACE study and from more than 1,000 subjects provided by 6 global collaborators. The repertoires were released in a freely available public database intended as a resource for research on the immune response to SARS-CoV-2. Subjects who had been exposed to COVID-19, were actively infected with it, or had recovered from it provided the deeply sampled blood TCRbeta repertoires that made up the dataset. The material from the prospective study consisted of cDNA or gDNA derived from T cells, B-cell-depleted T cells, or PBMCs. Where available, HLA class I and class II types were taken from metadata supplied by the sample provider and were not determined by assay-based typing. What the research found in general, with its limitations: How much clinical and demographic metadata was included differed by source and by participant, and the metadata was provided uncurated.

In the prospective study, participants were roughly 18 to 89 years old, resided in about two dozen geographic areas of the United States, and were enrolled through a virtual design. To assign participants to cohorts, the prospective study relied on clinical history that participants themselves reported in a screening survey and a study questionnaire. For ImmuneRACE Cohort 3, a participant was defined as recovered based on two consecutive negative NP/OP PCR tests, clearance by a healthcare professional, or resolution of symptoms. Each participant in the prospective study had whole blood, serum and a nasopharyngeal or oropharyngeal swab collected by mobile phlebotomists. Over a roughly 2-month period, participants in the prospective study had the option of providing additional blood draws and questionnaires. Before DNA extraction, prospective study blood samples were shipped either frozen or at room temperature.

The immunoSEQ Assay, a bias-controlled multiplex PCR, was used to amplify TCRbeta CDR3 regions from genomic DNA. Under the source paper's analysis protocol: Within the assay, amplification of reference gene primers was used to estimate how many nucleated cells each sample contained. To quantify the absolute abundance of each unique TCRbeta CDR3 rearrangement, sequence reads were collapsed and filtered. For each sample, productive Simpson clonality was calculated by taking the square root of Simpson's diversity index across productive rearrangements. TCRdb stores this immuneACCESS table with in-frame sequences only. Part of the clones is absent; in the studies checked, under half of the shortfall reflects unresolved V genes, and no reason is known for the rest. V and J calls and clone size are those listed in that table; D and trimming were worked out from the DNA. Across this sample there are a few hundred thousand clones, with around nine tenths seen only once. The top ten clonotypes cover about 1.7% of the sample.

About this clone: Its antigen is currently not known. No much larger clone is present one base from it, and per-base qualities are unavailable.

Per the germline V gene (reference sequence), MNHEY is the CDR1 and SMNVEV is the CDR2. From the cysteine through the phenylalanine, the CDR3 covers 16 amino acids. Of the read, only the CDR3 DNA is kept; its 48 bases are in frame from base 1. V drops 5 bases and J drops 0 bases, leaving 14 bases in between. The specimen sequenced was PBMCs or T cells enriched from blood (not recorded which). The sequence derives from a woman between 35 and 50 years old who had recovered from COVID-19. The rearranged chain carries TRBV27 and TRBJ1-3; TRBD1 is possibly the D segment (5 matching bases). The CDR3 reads CASSPTPGSSGNTIYF. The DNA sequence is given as TGTGCCAGCAGTCCAACTCCAGGGTCCTCTGGAAACACCATATATTTT.